This T cell receptor beta chain was identified in a study of lymphopenia after photon versus proton radiotherapy. The protocol was immunoSEQ multiplex PCR, while the TCRdb copy is restricted to in-frame clones and leaves out a portion. The data contain over 10,000 clones, about 87% of them seen just once; the ten biggest clones take up roughly 3.5%. The CDR3 is 13 residues long. Trimming removed 1 base from V and 4 bases from J, with 7 bases in between. Per germline, CDR1 SEHNR and CDR2 FQNEAQ (reference sequence). V gene TRBV7-9 combines with J gene TRBJ1-2; D is unresolved. The sequencing here drew on peripheral blood, taken from a patient treated with photon-based radiotherapy. The sequence was obtained from a man aged 55 to 70 with pancreatic cancer. This chain's CDR3 is CASSLGGAYGYTF. CDR3 DNA sequence: TGTGCCAGCAGCTTAGGAGGCGCCTATGGCTACACCTTC.